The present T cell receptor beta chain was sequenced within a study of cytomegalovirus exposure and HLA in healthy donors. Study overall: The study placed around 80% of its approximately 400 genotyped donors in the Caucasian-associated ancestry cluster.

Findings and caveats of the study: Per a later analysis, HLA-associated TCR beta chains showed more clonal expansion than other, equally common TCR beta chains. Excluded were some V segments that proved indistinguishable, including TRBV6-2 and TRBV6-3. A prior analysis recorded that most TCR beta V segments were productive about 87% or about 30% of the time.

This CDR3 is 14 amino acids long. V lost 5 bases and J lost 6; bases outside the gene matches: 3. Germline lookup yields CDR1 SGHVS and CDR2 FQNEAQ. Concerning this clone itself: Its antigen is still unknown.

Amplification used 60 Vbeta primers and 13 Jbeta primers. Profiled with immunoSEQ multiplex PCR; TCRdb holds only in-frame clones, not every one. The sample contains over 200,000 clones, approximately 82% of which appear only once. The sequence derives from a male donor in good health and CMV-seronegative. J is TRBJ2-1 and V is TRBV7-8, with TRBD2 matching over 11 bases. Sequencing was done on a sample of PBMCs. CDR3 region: CASSHSGRANEQFF. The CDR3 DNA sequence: TGTGCCAGCAGCCATAGCGGGAGGGCCAATGAGCAGTTCTTC.